The text below deals with one T cell receptor beta chain. Germline CDR1 reads MGHRA; CDR2 reads YSYEKL. The CDR3 loop spans 13 amino acids. The germline V and J ends were trimmed by 3 bases and 0 bases, with 6 bases remaining between them. These data are taken from a study of technical replicates of blood from a few donors. TCRdb's copy holds only in-frame clones and misses some; the assay was immunoSEQ multiplex PCR. The sample lists 65,000 to 85,000 clones, 95% to 98% occurring once. The TCR comes from a human donor in good health. Material for sequencing was T cells isolated from PBMCs. The V gene is TRBV4-1, the J gene TRBJ2-7; D uncertain. CDR3 nucleotides: TGCGCCAGCAGCCACCCCGGCTCCTACGAGCAGTACTTC. Translation gives CASSHPGSYEQYF.